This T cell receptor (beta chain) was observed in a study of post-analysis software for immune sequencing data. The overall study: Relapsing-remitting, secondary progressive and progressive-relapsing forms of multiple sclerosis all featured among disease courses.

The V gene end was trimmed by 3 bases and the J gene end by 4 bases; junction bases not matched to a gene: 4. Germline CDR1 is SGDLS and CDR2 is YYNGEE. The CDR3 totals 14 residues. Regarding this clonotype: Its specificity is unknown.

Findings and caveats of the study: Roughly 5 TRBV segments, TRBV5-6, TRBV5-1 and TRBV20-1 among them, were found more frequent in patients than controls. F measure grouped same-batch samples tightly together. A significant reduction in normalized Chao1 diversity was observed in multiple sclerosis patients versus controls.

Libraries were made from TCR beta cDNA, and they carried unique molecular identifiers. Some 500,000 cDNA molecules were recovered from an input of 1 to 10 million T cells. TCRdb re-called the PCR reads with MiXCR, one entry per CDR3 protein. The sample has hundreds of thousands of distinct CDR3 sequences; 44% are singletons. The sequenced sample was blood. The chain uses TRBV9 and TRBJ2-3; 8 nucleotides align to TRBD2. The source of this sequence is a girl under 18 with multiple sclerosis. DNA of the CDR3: TGTGCCAGCAGCGGCGGGGGGAGGGCAGATACGCAGTATTTT. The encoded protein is CASSGGGRADTQYF.